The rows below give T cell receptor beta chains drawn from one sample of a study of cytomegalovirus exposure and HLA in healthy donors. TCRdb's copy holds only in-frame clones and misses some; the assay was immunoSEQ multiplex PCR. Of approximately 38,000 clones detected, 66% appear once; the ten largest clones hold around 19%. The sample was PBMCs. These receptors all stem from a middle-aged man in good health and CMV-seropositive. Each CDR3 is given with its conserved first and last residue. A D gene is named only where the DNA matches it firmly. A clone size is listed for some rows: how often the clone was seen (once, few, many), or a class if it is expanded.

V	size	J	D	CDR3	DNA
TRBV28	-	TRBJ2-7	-	CASSPGQGFGEQYF	TGTGCCAGCAGCCCGGGGCAGGGGTTCGGCGAGCAGTACTTC
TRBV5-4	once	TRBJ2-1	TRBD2	CASSGQVGGSNEQFF	TGTGCCAGCAGCGGCCAGGTGGGGGGGTCGAATGAGCAGTTCTTC
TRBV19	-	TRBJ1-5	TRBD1	CASSPGQGRNQPQHF	TGTGCCAGTAGTCCTGGACAGGGTCGCAATCAGCCCCAGCATTTT
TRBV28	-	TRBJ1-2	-	CASSLGASAGYGYTF	TGTGCCAGCAGTTTAGGGGCCTCCGCAGGCTATGGCTACACCTTC
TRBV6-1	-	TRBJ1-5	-	CATSPAANQPQHF	TGTGCCACCTCCCCCGCCGCGAATCAGCCCCAGCATTTT
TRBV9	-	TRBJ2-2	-	CASSYPTGPGELFF	TGTGCCAGCAGCTACCCGACAGGTCCCGGGGAGCTGTTTTTT
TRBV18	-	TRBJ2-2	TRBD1	CASSPPTGRETGELFF	TGTGCCAGCTCACCTCCGACAGGGCGAGAGACCGGGGAGCTGTTTTTT
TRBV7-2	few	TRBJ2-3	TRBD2	CASSWRIAGGADTQYF	TGTGCCAGCAGCTGGCGGATAGCGGGGGGTGCAGATACGCAGTATTTT
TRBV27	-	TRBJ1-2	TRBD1	CASSLGNRGFKGYTF	TGTGCCAGCAGTCTTGGAAACAGGGGATTCAAAGGCTACACCTTC
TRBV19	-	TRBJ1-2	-	CASRMGRDYGYTF	TGTGCCTCACGAATGGGCAGGGACTATGGCTACACCTTC
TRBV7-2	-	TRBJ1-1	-	CASSFTLNTEAFF	TGTGCCAGCAGCTTCACTCTGAACACTGAAGCTTTCTTT
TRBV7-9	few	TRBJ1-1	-	CASSLATGEAFF	TGTGCCAGCAGCTTAGCGACAGGTGAAGCTTTCTTT
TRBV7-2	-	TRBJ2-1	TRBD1	CASSLALWDRELF	TGTGCCAGCAGCTTAGCGCTTTGGGACAGGGAACTCTTC
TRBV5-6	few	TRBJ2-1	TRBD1	CASSPLGTGGYNEQFF	TGTGCCAGCAGCCCACTCGGGACAGGGGGCTACAATGAGCAGTTCTTC
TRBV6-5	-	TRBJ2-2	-	CASTPGTPAAGELFF	TGTGCCAGCACCCCCGGGACTCCGGCTGCCGGGGAGCTGTTTTTT
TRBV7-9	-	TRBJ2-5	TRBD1	CASSPSLQGAEETQYF	TGTGCCAGCAGCCCGTCCCTACAGGGGGCTGAGGAGACCCAGTACTTC
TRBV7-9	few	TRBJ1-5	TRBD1	CASSRGQGGNQPQHF	TGTGCCAGCAGCCGGGGACAGGGAGGCAATCAGCCCCAGCATTTT
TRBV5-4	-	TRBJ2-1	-	CASSSRDWGNEQFF	TGTGCCAGCAGCTCTAGGGACTGGGGCAATGAGCAGTTCTTC
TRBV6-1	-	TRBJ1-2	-	CASSEGKGAVRGYTF	TGTGCCAGCAGTGAAGGAAAGGGAGCCGTGCGGGGCTACACCTTC
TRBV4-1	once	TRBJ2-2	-	CASSLSSLAGELFF	TGCGCCAGCAGCCTCTCTAGTTTAGCCGGGGAGCTGTTTTTT
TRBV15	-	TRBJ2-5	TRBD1	CATSRRQGIQETQYF	TGTGCCACCAGCCGACGACAGGGGATCCAAGAGACCCAGTACTTC
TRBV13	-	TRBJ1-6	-	CASGPGGYNSPLHF	TGTGCCAGCGGGCCCGGGGGTTATAATTCACCCCTCCACTTT
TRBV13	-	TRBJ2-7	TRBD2	CAGLAGGLIAYEQYF	TGTGCCGGACTAGCGGGGGGCCTAATCGCCTACGAGCAGTACTTC
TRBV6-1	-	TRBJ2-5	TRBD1	CARDRGAGETQYF	TGTGCCAGGGACAGGGGGGCGGGCGAGACCCAGTACTTC
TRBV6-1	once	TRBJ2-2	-	CATQGGDTGELFF	TGTGCCACACAGGGGGGGGACACCGGGGAGCTGTTTTTT
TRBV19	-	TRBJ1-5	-	CASSMRGLHF	TGTGCCAGTAGTATGAGAGGGTTGCATTTT
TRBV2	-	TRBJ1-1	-	CASTLDTLTTEAFF	TGTGCCAGCACCCTGGACACGCTAACCACTGAAGCTTTCTTT
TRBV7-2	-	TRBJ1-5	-	CASSLVSSDNQPQHF	TGTGCCAGCAGCTTAGTAAGCAGCGACAATCAGCCCCAGCATTTT
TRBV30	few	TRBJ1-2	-	CAWSVSPYGYTF	TGTGCCTGGAGTGTTTCTCCCTATGGCTACACCTTC
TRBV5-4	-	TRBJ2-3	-	CASSSMRDTQYF	TGTGCCAGCAGCTCAATGAGAGATACGCAGTATTTT
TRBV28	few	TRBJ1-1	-	CASLRGGAGTEAFF	TGTGCCAGCCTAAGGGGGGGGGCCGGAACTGAAGCTTTCTTT
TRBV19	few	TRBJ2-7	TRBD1	CASGQGRYEQYF	TGTGCCAGTGGACAGGGACGCTACGAGCAGTACTTC
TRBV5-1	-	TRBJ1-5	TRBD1	CASSPGTAHQPQHF	TGCGCCAGCAGCCCAGGGACAGCCCATCAGCCCCAGCATTTT
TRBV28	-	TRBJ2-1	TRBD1	CASIGQGVNEQFF	TGTGCCAGCATTGGGCAGGGGGTTAATGAGCAGTTCTTC
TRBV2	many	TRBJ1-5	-	CASSYIEGSQHF	TGTGCCAGCAGCTACATCGAGGGTAGCCAGCATTTT
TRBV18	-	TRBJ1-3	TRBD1	CASSSTGAGNTIYF	TGTGCCAGCTCATCCACAGGGGCCGGAAACACCATATATTTT
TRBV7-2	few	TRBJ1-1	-	CASSFVRNTEAFF	TGTGCCAGCAGCTTTGTCCGGAACACTGAAGCTTTCTTT
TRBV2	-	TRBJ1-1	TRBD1	CASTENRGLRNTEAFF	TGTGCCAGCACGGAGAACAGGGGGCTAAGGAACACTGAAGCTTTCTTT
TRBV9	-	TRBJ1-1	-	CASSGGKNTEAFF	TGTGCCAGCAGCGGAGGAAAGAACACTGAAGCTTTCTTT
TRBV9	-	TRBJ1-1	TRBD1	CASSGQGLPEAFF	TGTGCCAGCAGCGGACAGGGATTGCCTGAAGCTTTCTTT
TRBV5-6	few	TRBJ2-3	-	CASSAQGTDTQYF	TGTGCCAGCAGCGCACAGGGCACAGATACGCAGTATTTT
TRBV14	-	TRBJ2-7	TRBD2	CASSHGRGSSYEQYF	TGTGCCAGCAGCCACGGGAGGGGAAGCTCCTACGAGCAGTACTTC
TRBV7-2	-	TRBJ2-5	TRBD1	CASSLGRGQETQYF	TGTGCCAGCAGCTTAGGCAGGGGGCAAGAGACCCAGTACTTC
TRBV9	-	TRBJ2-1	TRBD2	CASSVSGTRTNEQFF	TGTGCCAGCAGCGTATCCGGGACTAGAACCAATGAGCAGTTCTTC
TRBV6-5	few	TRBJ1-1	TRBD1	CASSYYRGAGTEAFF	TGTGCCAGCAGCTATTACAGGGGGGCAGGGACTGAAGCTTTCTTT
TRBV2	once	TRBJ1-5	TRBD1	CASKGTGSQPQHF	TGTGCCAGCAAAGGGACAGGGAGTCAGCCCCAGCATTTT
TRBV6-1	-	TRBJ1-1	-	CASSVRGREDTEAFF	TGTGCCAGCAGTGTGAGGGGGAGGGAGGACACTGAAGCTTTCTTT
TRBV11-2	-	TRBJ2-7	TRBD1	CASSLTGVSSYEQYF	TGTGCCAGCAGCCTGACAGGGGTCAGCTCCTACGAGCAGTACTTC
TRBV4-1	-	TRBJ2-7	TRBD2	CASSQLAGSSYEQYF	TGCGCCAGCAGCCAACTAGCGGGGTCTTCCTACGAGCAGTACTTC
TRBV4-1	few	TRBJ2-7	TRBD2	CASSLSGGGARAYEQYF	TGCGCCAGCAGCCTGAGTGGCGGGGGGGCAAGGGCCTACGAGCAGTACTTC
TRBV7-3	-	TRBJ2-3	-	CASSRDTTDTQYF	TGTGCCAGCAGCCGGGACACGACAGATACGCAGTATTTT
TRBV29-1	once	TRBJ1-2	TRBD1	CSVGGDRGTYYGYTF	TGCAGCGTTGGGGGTGACAGGGGGACCTACTATGGCTACACCTTC
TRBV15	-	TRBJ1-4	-	CATSRDRGAGEKLFF	TGTGCCACCAGCAGAGATCGGGGGGCGGGGGAAAAACTGTTTTTT